The TCR beta chain described here comes from a study of CD8+CD57+ T cells in acquired aplastic anemia. Study overall: DNA from sorted CD4+ and CD8+ cells averaged roughly 3.2 ug.

In germline, CDR1 is DFQATT, CDR2 SNEGSKA (reference sequence). This CDR3 is 13 amino acids long. The V end lost 7 bases, the J end lost 6 bases, and 13 bases lay between the germline ends. Patients who underwent sequencing had shown CD8+CD57+ cell expansion by flow cytometry. Genomic DNA served as template for TCR beta VDJ and CDR3 profiling. TCRdb ran MiXCR on the reads and lists one entry per CDR3 protein. The sample records 150,000 or so distinct CDR3 sequences, 45% to 55% being singletons. This clonotype was seen at least ten times. The genes are TRBV20-1 and TRBJ1-6, with a possible D match to TRBD1 (5 bases). This clonotype originated in a human donor with aplastic anemia. Sequencing was carried out using sorted CD4+, CD8+, or CD8+CD57+ T cells (not recorded which) from PBMCs. The CDR3 loop is CSVAGLVNSPLHF. The CDR3 DNA sequence: TGCAGTGTCGCGGGACTAGTTAATTCACCCCTCCACTTT.